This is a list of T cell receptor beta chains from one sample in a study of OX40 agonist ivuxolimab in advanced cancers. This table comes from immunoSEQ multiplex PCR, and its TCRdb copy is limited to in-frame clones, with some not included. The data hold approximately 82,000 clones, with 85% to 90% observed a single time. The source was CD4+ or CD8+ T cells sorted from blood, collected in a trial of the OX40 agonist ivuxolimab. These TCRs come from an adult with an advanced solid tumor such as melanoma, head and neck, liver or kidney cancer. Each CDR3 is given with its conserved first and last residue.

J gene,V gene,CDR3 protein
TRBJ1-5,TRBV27,CASSRGQYSNQPQHF
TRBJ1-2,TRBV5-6,CASSLGGQHILRGYTF
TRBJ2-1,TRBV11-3,CASSLGGGYNEQFF
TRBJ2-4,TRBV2,CASSVQGLRNIQYF
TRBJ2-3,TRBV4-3,CASSPGSGRRNTQYF
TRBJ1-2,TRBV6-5,CASSRSPLGGYTF
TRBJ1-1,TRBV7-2,CASSLKGGRTEAFF
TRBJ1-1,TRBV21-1,CASSTPGEAFF
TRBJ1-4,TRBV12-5,CASALNLGRSNEKLFF
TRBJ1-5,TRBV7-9,CASTSGTSQPQHF
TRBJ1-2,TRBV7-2,CASSLQGRYGYTF
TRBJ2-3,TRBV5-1,CASRAGTSTDTQYF
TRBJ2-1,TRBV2,CASSETRPSSYNEQFF
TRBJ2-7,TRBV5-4,CASSLGGGEQYF
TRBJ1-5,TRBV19,CASSRGLSNNQPQHF
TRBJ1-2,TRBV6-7,CASKRDRLDGYTF
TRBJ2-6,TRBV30,CAWRRAGVSGANVLTF
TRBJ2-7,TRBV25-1,CASTKQGTNEQYF
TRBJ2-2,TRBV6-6,CASRGRANTGELFF
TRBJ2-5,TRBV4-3,CASSQDKLAREQYF
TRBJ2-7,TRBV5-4,CASSLGTGATYEQYF
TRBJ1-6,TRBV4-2,CASSQENQRSPLHF
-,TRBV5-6,CASSRLEGGSYEQYF
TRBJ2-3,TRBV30,CAWSEGLAGGRDTQYF
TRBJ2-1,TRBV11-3,CASSLKHPYNEQFF
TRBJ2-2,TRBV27,CASVPVGRRPLSGELFF
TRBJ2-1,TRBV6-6,CASTHGTAAYNEQFF
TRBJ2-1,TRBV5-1,CASSPIDRGLSYNEQFF
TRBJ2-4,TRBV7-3,CASSPRGLFENIQYF
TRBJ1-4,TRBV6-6,CASSYVTGGKEKLFF
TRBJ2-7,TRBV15,CATSRDVYRRSMSRVEQYF
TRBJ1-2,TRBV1,CTSSQDRDGYTF
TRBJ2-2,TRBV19,CASSQTGSTGELFF
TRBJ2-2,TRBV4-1,CASSQTTGPPAGELFF
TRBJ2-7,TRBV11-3,CASSLSASGDSEQYF
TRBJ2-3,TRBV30,CAWSAGAQGLTDTQYF
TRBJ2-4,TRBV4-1,CASSQGAGASAKNIQYF
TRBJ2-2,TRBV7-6,CASNPFGGTGELFF
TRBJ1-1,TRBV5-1,CASSGTGSEAFF
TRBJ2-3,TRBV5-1,CASSLQGKRSDTQYF
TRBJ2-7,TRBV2,CASSEALAGGEQYF
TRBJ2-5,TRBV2,CASSEGETQYF
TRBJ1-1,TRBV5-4,CASSSPTGGGTEAFF
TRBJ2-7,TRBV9,CASSAMVSSYEQYF
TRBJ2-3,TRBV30,CAWSVGGWGTDTQYF
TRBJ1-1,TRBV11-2,CASSLYPGGADTEAFF
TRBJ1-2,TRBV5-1,CASSLSTGQGAGYTF
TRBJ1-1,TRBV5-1,CASSYQVNTEAFF
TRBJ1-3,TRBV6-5,CASSYDRGGGNTIYF
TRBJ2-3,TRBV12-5,CASGLGTSGTDTQYF
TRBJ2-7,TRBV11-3,CASSLGDRLNTANYEQYF
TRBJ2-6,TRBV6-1,CASSEVARLSGANVLTF
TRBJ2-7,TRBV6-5,CASSGGRVTEQYF
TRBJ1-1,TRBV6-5,CASSYYGRGTEAFF
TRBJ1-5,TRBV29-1,CSVVVGRTQHF
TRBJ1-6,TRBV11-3,CASSSGQGSGSPLHF
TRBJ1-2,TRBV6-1,CASSDSPHGYTF
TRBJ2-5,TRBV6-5,CASSYGGGETQYF
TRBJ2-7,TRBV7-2,CASSLGLGGYEQYF
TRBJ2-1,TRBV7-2,CASSPRRRGLNEQFF